This T cell receptor (beta chain) was sequenced in a study of T cells in Graves' hyperthyroidism and ophthalmopathy. Whole-study results and caveats: Within blood appeared most thyroid clonotypes that had expanded above 0.001.

RNA transcripts provided the source from which TCR beta CDR3 regions were amplified. HTBI primers were the set used in a first-round RT-PCR of the TCR CDR3. TCRdb analysed the multiplex PCR reads with MiXCR anew, one entry per CDR3 protein. This sample carries about 360,000 distinct CDR3 sequences, about 12% of them seen once, and the ten largest clones take around 9.2%. In germline, CDR1 is LNHDA, CDR2 SQIVND (reference sequence). The CDR3 is made up of 15 amino acids. The V end lost 3 bases, the J end lost 4 bases, and 15 bases lay between the germline ends. Graves' hyperthyroidism is called stable when ophthalmopathy does not progress within 18 months. This clonotype was picked up many times. No antigen is known for it.

The chain employs TRBV19 and TRBJ1-1; possibly TRBD1 for D (5 bases). The sequenced material came from blood. The receptor's source is a woman aged 18-29 years with Graves' hyperthyroidism. The CDR3 DNA is TGTGCCAGTAGTATGGGCGGGGGTCTGGGCACTGAAGCTTTCTTT. Translating it yields CASSMGGGLGTEAFF. The full variable domain, rest sourced from reference TRBV19 and TRBJ1-1, is DGGITQSPKYLFRKEGQNVTLSCEQNLNHDAMYWYRQDPGQGLRLIYYSQIVNDFQKGDIAEGYSVSREKKESFPLTVTSAQKNPTAFYLCASSMGGGLGTEAFFGQGTRLTVV.